There are a few counts of the clone carrying this T cell receptor beta chain. As yet, its antigen is unknown. The data belong to a study of T cells after yellow fever vaccination. MiXCR was run by TCRdb on the 5' RACE reads, yielding one entry per CDR3 protein. The sample holds 200,000 to 300,000 distinct CDR3 sequences, over 6.5% seen once. General observations from the study: Peaking on day 5 versus 15, the secondary response was faster but weaker. Abundant clonotypes from the bulk population could have been carried over as contaminants into FACS-sorted repertoires.

The sequence came from a young man who received the YFV17D yellow fever vaccine. The source was CD4+ T cells sorted from PBMCs, collected on the day of the yellow fever booster vaccination.

The CDR3 nucleotides read TGTGCCAGCACAGGGGATATAGGCAATCAGCCCCAGCATTTT. Encoded protein: CASTGDIGNQPQHF. The V and J genes are TRBV7-2 and TRBJ1-5, with D perhaps matching TRBD1 (6 bases). Germline V gives CDR1 SGHTA, CDR2 FQGNSA. CDR3 size: 14 residues. Trimming shortened V by 7 bases and J by 2 bases, and 12 bases separated the two germline ends.